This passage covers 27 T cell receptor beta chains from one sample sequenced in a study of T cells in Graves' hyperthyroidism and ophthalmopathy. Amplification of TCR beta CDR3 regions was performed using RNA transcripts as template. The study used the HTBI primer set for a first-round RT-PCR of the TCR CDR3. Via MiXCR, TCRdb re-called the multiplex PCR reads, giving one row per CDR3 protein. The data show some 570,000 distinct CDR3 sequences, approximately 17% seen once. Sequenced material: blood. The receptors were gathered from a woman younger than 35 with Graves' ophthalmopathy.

For the CDR3, the DNA is TGTGCCACCGACGCTATGAACACTGAAGCTTTCTTT. It codes for CATDAMNTEAFF. The V call is TRBV19, the J call TRBJ1-1; D is ambiguous. CDR3 size: 12 residues. Germline-derived CDR1 and CDR2 are LNHDA and SQIVND (reference sequence). The ends were cut back, 10 bases at V and 0 bases at J, with 9 bases in the middle.

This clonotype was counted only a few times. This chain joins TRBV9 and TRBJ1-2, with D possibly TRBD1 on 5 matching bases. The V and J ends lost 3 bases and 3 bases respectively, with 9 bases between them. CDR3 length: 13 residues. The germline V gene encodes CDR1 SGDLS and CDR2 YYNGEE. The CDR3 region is CASSDRLDYGYTF. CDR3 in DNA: TGTGCCAGCAGCGACAGGTTGGACTATGGCTACACCTTC.

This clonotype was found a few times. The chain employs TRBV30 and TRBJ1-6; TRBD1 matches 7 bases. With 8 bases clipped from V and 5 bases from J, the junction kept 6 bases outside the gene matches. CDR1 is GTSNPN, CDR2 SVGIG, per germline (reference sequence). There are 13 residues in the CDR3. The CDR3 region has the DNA TGTGCCGGAAACAGGGGTGATAATTCACCCCTCCACTTT. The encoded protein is CAGNRGDNSPLHF.

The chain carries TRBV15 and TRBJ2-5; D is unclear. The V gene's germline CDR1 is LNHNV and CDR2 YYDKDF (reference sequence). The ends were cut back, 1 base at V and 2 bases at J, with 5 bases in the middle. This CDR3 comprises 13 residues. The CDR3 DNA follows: TGTGCCACCAGCAGAGTCGAACAAGAGACCCAGTACTTC. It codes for CATSRVEQETQYF.

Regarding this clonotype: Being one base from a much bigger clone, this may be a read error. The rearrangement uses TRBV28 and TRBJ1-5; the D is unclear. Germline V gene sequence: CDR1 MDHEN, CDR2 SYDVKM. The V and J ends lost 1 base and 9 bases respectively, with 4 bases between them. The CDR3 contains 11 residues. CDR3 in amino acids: CASSLSGPQHF. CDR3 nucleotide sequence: TGTGCCAGCAGTTTATCTGGGCCCCAGCATTTT. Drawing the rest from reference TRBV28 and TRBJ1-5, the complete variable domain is DVKVTQSSRYLVKRTGEKVFLECVQDMDHENMFWYRQDPGLGLRLIYFSYDVKMKEKGDIPEGYSVSREKKERFSLILESASTNQTSMYLCASSLSGPQHFGDGTRLSIL.

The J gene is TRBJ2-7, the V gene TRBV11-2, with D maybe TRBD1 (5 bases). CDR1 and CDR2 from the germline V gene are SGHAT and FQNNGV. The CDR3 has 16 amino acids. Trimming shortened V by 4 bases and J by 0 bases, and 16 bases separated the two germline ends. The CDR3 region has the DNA TGTGCCAGCAGCTCTGGTGGGGCCTACGCCTCCTACGAGCAGTACTTC. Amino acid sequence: CASSSGGAYASYEQYF.

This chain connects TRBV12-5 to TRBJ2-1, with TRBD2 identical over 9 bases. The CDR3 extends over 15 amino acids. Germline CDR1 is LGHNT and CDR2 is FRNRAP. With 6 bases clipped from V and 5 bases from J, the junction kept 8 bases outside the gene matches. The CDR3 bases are TGTGCTAGTGGCCCAGGCGGGGGGGGCCACAATGAGCAGTTCTTC. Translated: CASGPGGGGHNEQFF. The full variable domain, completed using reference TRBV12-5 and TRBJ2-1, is DARVTQTPRHKVTEMGQEVTMRCQPILGHNTVFWYRQTMMQGLELLAYFRNRAPLDDSGMPKDRFSAEMPDATLATLKIQPSEPRDSAVYFCASGPGGGGHNEQFFGPGTRLTVL.

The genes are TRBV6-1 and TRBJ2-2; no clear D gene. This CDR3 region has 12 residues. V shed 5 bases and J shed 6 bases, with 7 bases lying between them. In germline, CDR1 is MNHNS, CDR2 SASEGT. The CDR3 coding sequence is TGTGCCAGCAGTAGCAAGCCCGGGGAGCTGTTTTTT. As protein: CASSSKPGELFF.

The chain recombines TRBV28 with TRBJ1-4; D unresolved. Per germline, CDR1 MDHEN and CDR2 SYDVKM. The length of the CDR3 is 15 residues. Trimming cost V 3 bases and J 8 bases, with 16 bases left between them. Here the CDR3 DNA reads TGTGCCAGCAGTTTGGTAGTTGAGGGTTTGGAAAAACTGTTTTTT. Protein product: CASSLVVEGLEKLFF.

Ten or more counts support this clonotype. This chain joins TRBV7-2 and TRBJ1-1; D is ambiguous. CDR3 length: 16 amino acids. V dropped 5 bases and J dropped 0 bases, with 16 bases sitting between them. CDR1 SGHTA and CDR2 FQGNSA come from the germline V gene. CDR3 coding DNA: TGTGCCAGCAGCCTGGACCGGGTCTCCATGAACACTGAAGCTTTCTTT. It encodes CASSLDRVSMNTEAFF.

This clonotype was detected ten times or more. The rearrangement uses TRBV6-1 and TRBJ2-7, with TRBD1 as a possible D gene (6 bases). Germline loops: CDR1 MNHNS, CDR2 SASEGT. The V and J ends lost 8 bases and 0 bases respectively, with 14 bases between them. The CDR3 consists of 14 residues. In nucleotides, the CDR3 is TGTGCCAGCGCTAACAGGGAAAGCTCCTACGAGCAGTACTTC. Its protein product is CASANRESSYEQYF.

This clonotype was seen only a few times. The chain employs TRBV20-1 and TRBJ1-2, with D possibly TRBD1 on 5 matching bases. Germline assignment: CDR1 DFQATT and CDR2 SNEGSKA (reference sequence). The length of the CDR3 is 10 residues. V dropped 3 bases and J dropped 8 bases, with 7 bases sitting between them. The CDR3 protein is CSARWDGYTF. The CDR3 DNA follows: TGCAGTGCTAGGTGGGACGGCTACACCTTC.

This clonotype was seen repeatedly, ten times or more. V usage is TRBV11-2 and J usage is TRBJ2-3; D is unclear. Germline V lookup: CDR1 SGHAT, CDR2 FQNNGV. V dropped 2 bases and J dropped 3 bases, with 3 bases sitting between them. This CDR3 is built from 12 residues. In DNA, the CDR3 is TGTGCCAGCAGCTTATGGACAGATACGCAGTATTTT. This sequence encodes CASSLWTDTQYF. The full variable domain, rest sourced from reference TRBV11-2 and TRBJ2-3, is EAGVAQSPRYKIIEKRQSVAFWCNPISGHATLYWYQQILGQGPKLLIQFQNNGVVDDSQLPKDRFSAERLKGVDSTLKIQPAKLEDSAVYLCASSLWTDTQYFGPGTRLTVL.

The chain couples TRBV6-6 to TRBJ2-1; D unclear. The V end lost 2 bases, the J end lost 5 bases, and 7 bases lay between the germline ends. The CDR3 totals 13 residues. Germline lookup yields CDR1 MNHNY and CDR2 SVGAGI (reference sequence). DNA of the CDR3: TGTGCCAGCAGTTACGCGCGGCACAATGAGCAGTTCTTC. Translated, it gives CASSYARHNEQFF.

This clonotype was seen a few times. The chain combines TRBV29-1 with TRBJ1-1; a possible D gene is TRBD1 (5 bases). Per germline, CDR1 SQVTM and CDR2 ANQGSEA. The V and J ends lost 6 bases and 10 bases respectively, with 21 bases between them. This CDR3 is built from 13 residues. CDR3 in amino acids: CSVEGRLRLGAFF. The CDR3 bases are TGCAGCGTCGAGGGACGGTTGAGGCTCGGAGCTTTCTTT.

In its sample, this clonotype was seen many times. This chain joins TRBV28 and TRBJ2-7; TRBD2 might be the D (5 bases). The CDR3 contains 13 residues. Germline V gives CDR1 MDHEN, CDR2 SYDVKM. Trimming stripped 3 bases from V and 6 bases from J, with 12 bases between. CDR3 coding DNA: TGTGCCAGCAGTTTCGAGGGCCCCGGCGAGCAGTACTTC. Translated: CASSFEGPGEQYF.

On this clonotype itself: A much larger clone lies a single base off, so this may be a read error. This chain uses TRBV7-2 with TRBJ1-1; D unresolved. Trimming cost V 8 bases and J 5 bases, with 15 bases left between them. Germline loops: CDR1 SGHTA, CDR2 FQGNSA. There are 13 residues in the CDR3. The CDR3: CASCGSGWTEAFF. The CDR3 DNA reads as TGTGCCAGCTGCGGGTCGGGGTGGACTGAAGCTTTCTTT.

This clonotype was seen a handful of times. CDR3: CAWSGGDGEKLFF. In DNA, the CDR3 is TGTGCCTGGAGTGGAGGGGATGGGGAAAAACTGTTTTTT. The chain joins TRBV30 to TRBJ1-4; D perhaps matches TRBD1 (5 bases). In germline, CDR1 is GTSNPN, CDR2 SVGIG (reference sequence). Trimming removed 1 base from V and 8 bases from J, with 11 bases in between. The CDR3 length is 13 residues.

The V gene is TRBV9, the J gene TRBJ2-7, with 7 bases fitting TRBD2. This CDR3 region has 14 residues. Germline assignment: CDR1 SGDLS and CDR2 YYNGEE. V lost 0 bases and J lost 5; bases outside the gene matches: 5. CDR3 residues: CASSVAGGSDEQYF. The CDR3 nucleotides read TGTGCCAGCAGCGTAGCGGGCGGGAGCGACGAGCAGTACTTC.

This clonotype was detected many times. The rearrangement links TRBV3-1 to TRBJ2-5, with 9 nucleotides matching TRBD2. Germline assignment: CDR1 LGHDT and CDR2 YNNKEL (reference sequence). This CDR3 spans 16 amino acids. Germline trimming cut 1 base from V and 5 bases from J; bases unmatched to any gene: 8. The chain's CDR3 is CASSQGREGRLETQYF. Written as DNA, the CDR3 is TGTGCCAGCAGCCAAGGGCGGGAGGGCCGGTTGGAGACCCAGTACTTC.

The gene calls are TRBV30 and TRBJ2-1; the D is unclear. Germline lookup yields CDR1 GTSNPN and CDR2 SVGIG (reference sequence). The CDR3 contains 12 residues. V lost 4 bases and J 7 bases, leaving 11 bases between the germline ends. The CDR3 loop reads CAWMVSRNEQFF. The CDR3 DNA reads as TGTGCCTGGATGGTGAGCCGAAATGAGCAGTTCTTC.

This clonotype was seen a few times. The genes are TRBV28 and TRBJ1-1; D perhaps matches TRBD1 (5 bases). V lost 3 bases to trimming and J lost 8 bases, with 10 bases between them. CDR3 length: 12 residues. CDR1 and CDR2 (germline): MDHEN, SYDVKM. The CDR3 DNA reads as TGTGCCAGCAGTTTGGGACGTAAGGAAGCTTTCTTT. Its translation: CASSLGRKEAFF.

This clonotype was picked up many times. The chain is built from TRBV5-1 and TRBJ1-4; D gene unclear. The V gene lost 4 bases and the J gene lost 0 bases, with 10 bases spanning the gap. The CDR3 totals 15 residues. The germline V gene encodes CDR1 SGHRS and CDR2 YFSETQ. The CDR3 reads CASSLRGTTNEKLFF. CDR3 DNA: TGCGCCAGCAGCCTTCGAGGGACAACTAATGAAAAACTGTTTTTT.

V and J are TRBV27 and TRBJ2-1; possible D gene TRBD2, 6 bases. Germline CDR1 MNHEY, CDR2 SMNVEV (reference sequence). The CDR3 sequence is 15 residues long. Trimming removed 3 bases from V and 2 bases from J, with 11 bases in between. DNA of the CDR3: TGTGCCAGCAGTTTGGGGACTGTCGCCTACAATGAGCAGTTCTTC. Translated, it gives CASSLGTVAYNEQFF.

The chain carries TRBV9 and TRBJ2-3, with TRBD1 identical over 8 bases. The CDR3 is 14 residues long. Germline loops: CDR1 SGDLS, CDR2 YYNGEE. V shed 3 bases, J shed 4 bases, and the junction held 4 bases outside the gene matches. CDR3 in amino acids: CASSATGVADTQYF. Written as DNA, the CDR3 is TGTGCCAGCAGCGCGACAGGGGTCGCAGATACGCAGTATTTT.

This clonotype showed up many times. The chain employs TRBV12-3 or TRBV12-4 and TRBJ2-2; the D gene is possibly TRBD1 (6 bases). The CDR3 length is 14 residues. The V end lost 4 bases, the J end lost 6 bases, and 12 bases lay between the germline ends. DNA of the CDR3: TGTGCCAGCAGTTCCTCAGGGGTTGCCGGGGAGCTGTTTTTT. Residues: CASSSSGVAGELFF.

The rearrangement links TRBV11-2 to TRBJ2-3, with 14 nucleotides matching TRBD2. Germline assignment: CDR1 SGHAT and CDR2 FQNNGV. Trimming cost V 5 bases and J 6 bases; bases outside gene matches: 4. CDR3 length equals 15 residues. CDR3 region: CASSGRTSGRDTQYF. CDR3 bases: TGTGCCAGCAGCGGTAGGACTAGCGGGAGGGATACGCAGTATTTT. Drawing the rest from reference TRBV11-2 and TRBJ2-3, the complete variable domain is EAGVAQSPRYKIIEKRQSVAFWCNPISGHATLYWYQQILGQGPKLLIQFQNNGVVDDSQLPKDRFSAERLKGVDSTLKIQPAKLEDSAVYLCASSGRTSGRDTQYFGPGTRLTVL.